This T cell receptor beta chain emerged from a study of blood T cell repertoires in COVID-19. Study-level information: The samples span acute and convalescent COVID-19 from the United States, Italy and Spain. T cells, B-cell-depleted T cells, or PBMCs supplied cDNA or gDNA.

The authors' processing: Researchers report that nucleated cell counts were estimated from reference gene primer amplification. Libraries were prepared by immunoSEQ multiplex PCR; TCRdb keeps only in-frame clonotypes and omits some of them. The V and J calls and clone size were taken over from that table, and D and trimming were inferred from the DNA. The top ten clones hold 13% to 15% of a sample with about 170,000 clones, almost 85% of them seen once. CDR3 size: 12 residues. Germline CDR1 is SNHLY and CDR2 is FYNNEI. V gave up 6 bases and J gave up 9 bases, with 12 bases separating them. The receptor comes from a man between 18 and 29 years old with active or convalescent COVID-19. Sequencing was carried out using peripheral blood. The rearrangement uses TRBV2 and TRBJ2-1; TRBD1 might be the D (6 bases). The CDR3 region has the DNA TGTGCCAGCAGGGCACAGGGTCCTGAGCAGTTCTTC. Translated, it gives CASRAQGPEQFF.